A single TCR beta chain is shown here with its context. This clonotype was seen a few times. Its target antigen remains unknown. No base quality values were provided; no much bigger clone lies one nucleotide off. These data are taken from a study of CD8 T cells in ankylosing spondylitis (dated 2017 in TCRdb). For the wider study: The study profiled T cell receptor beta repertoires in healthy donors and ankylosing spondylitis patients to find disease-linked TCR variants. Peripheral blood was sampled, and synovial fluid was additionally collected from ankylosing spondylitis patients. The full study cohort was made up of approximately 24 ankylosing spondylitis patients and around 100 healthy donors. Study-level results and caveats: Blood from ankylosing spondylitis patients appeared to be characterized by a TCR beta motif made up of eight highly homologous amino acid variants. Some of the motif variants had been reported before in the synovial fluid and blood of reactive arthritis patients, a finding that suggests common disease-initiation mechanisms. According to the report, matched synovial fluid samples from ankylosing spondylitis patients were significantly enriched for the disease-linked clones. The disease-linked clones showed a CD8+ phenotype and occurred at relatively low frequencies in peripheral blood.

Sequenced using an Illumina HiSeq 2500. TCR beta libraries were prepared by quantitative 5'-RACE with molecular barcodes. The paper's data handling went like this. Disease-linked TCR variants were identified with a new computational method built on a probabilistic model of VDJ rearrangement. In TCRdb, the public reads were trimmed at Q25 with fastp and aligned with MiXCR, with productive beta chains retained. Entries that share a CDR3 protein sequence are merged under the most common genes and DNA. The V and J calls were not made by the authors but by TCRdb's processing. The sample data list a few hundred thousand distinct CDR3 sequences, and approximately 10% of these were observed just once. The ten largest clonotypes hold about 20% of the sample. V is pruned by 2 bases and J by 0 bases, leaving 6 bases of the junction without a gene match. The CDR3 holds 16 amino acids from the cysteine to the phenylalanine. Only the CDR3 portion is preserved as DNA: 48 bases, with reading frame beginning at the first base. The germline V gene (reference sequence) provides CDR1 MNHEY and CDR2 SMNVEV.

The sample comprised blood, either unsorted or a sorted T cell fraction (not recorded which). This clonotype was obtained from a male donor with ankylosing spondylitis or in good health (not recorded which). The sequence links TRBV27 to TRBJ2-7, with 8 middle bases fitting TRBD2. This receptor has the CDR3 CASSLESGGASYEQYF. The DNA sequence is as follows: TGTGCCAGCAGTTTAGAATCGGGGGGGGCCTCCTACGAGCAGTACTTC.